The 29 T cell receptor beta chains reported below all come from one sample, sequenced in a study of T cell responses to AZD1222 COVID-19 vaccine. Sequencing was performed with immunoSEQ multiplex PCR; in TCRdb, only in-frame clones are kept and a portion is missing. The top ten hold about 1.7% of the sample, which has 150,000 to 200,000 clones, 80% to 95% seen once. The sample in question was peripheral blood, obtained 28 days after the second AZD1222 dose. The receptors were sampled from an adult who received the AZD1222 COVID-19 vaccine.

This chain joins TRBV29-1 and TRBJ2-7; TRBD2 is a possible D gene (5 bases). Trimming cost V 0 bases and J 3 bases, with 18 bases left between them. CDR1 is SQVTM and CDR2 is ANQGSEA in the germline V gene. There are 16 residues in the CDR3. CDR3 in DNA: TGCAGCGTTGAAGATTTCAAGCCCTCCGCGGGCTACGAGCAGTACTTC. It encodes CSVEDFKPSAGYEQYF.

The gene calls are TRBV15 and TRBJ1-5; 9 bases agree with TRBD1. With V trimmed by 5 bases and J by 3 bases, 5 bases remained unmatched. This CDR3 contains 15 residues. Looked up from germline, CDR1 is LNHNV and CDR2 is YYDKDF (reference sequence). CDR3 protein: CATSGGDRDNQPQHF. For the CDR3, the DNA is TGTGCCACCAGCGGGGGGGACAGGGACAATCAGCCCCAGCATTTT.

This chain links TRBV2 with TRBJ2-3; D perhaps matches TRBD2 (6 bases). The CDR3 is 16 amino acids. V lost 6 bases, J lost 0 bases, and 16 bases lay in between. CDR1 and CDR2 from the germline V gene are SNHLY and FYNNEI. The CDR3 DNA follows: TGTGCCAGCAGAGACCTCGGGGGACCTAGCACAGATACGCAGTATTTT. It yields the protein CASRDLGGPSTDTQYF.

The CDR3 nucleotides are TGTGCCAGCAGCTTGTCAGGCTTGGGCGATAACTATGGCTACACCTTC. It is translated as CASSLSGLGDNYGYTF. The chain joins TRBV5-5 to TRBJ1-2, with no clear D. Germline V CDR1 and CDR2: SGHKS, YYEKEE (reference sequence). This CDR3 contains 16 residues. V was clipped by 1 base and J by 1 base, with 14 bases between them.

The chain couples TRBV7-9 to TRBJ2-7; D may be TRBD2 (7 bases). In germline, CDR1 is SEHNR, CDR2 FQNEAQ (reference sequence). CDR3 length: 14 amino acids. V lost 7 bases and J 5 bases, leaving 18 bases between the germline ends. CDR3 in amino acids: CASTLGGGKDEQYF. Written as DNA, the CDR3 is TGTGCCAGCACCCTAGGGGGGGGGAAGGACGAGCAGTACTTC. Complete variable domain (other parts from reference TRBV7-9 and TRBJ2-7): DTGVSQNPRHKITKRGQNVTFRCDPISEHNRLYWYRQTLGQGPEFLTYFQNEAQLEKSRLLSDRFSAERPKGSFSTLEIQRTEQGDSAMYLCASTLGGGKDEQYFGPGTRLTVT.

The chain links TRBV6-5 to TRBJ2-3; 11 nucleotides match TRBD2. The germline gives CDR1 MNHEY, CDR2 SVGAGI. CDR3 length: 15 amino acids. V was clipped by 6 bases and J by 4 bases; unmatched bases: 6. CDR3 DNA: TGTGCCAGCAGCCTCGGGACTAGCGGCGCAGATACGCAGTATTTT. Amino acids: CASSLGTSGADTQYF.

The CDR3 sequence: CASSSGVFDGYTF. CDR3 coding DNA: TGTGCCAGCAGTTCAGGGGTTTTTGATGGCTACACCTTC. The chain couples TRBV27 to TRBJ1-2, with D perhaps matching TRBD1 (6 bases). This CDR3 region has 13 residues. Germline loops: CDR1 MNHEY, CDR2 SMNVEV (reference sequence). V lost 4 bases to trimming and J lost 6 bases, with 12 bases between them.

V and J are TRBV6-5 and TRBJ1-2; D remains ambiguous. CDR3 length: 15 amino acids. V lost 6 bases and J 6 bases, leaving 20 bases between the germline ends. CDR1 and CDR2 (germline): MNHEY, SVGAGI. As DNA, the CDR3 is TGTGCCAGCAGCTTCGCGGGCGGACCTGGCGATGGCTACACCTTC. This codes for CASSFAGGPGDGYTF.

J is TRBJ2-1 and V is TRBV7-3; perhaps D is TRBD1 or TRBD2 (7 bases each). CDR1 SGHTA and CDR2 FQGTGA come from the germline V gene. The CDR3 length is 21 residues. Trimming left V 1 base short and J 0 bases short, with 25 bases between. DNA for the CDR3: TGTGCCAGCAGCTTAAAGGGGGGGACAGAGAGACTCATTAGCTCCTACAATGAGCAGTTCTTC. Protein product: CASSLKGGTERLISSYNEQFF.

V and J are TRBV19 and TRBJ2-6; D possibly uses TRBD1 or TRBD2 (6 bases each). Germline V gene lookup returns CDR1 LNHDA and CDR2 SQIVND (reference sequence). This CDR3 spans 16 amino acids. Trimming cost V 3 bases and J 5 bases, with 14 bases left between them. CDR3 amino acids: CASSIGGSKWANVLTF. Written as DNA, the CDR3 is TGTGCCAGTAGTATCGGGGGCTCTAAATGGGCCAACGTCCTGACTTTC.

This clone has only one observation. The genes are TRBV10-2 and TRBJ2-7, with 11 bases identical to TRBD2. The V and J ends lost 3 bases and 4 bases, in that order; junction bases with no gene match: 5. CDR1 WSHSY and CDR2 SAAADI come from the germline V gene. The CDR3 is 15 amino acids. The CDR3 DNA follows: TGCGCCAGCAGTGATGGGTCTAGCGGGAGGTACGAGCAGTACTTC. Translated, it gives CASSDGSSGRYEQYF.

In nucleotides, the CDR3 is TGTGCCAGCTCACCACCAGGGGCCTACGAGCAGTACTTC. This translates into CASSPPGAYEQYF. This chain joins TRBV18 and TRBJ2-7; D is perhaps TRBD1 (5 bases). Germline loops: CDR1 KGHSH, CDR2 LQKENI. Deletions cut 0 bases from V and 2 bases from J, with 5 bases between. The CDR3 spans 13 residues.

J is TRBJ1-1 and V is TRBV19, with D uncertain. This CDR3 has 13 amino acids. V shed 2 bases and J shed 1 base, with 5 bases lying between them. Germline V lookup: CDR1 LNHDA, CDR2 SQIVND (reference sequence). The chain's CDR3 is CASSINWNTEAFF. The CDR3 DNA reads TGTGCCAGTAGTATAAATTGGAACACTGAAGCTTTCTTT.

This clone was seen once. J is TRBJ2-7 and V is TRBV2; D could derive from TRBD1 or TRBD2 (5 bases each). Trimming left V 10 bases short and J 3 bases short, with 25 bases between. The CDR3 has 16 amino acids. Looked up from germline, CDR1 is SNHLY and CDR2 is FYNNEI. In DNA, the CDR3 is TGTGCCACCCAATTGGGCAGAGGTGAGGGGTTCTACGAGCAGTACTTC. Amino acids: CATQLGRGEGFYEQYF.

This clone has a single count. CDR3 in amino acids: CASSIDRDYEQFF. The CDR3 bases are TGTGCCAGTAGTATTGACAGGGACTATGAGCAGTTCTTC. This chain links TRBV19 with TRBJ2-1, with a weak D call TRBD1 (7 bases). The CDR3 sequence is 13 residues long. Germline CDR1 reads LNHDA; CDR2 reads SQIVND (reference sequence). The ends were cut back, 3 bases at V and 8 bases at J, with 11 bases in the middle.

This clone was detected once. The chain links TRBV18 to TRBJ1-4; TRBD1 matches at 7 bases. Germline CDR1 is KGHSH and CDR2 is LQKENI. CDR3 length: 15 residues. The junction had 10 bases not matched to a gene; V was cut back by 4 bases and J by 8 bases. CDR3 residues: CASSRQTGVREKLFF. As DNA, the CDR3 is TGTGCCAGCTCACGACAAACAGGGGTCAGAGAAAAACTGTTTTTT. Together with reference TRBV18 and TRBJ1-4, the CDR3 gives the full variable domain: NAGVMQNPRHLVRRRGQEARLRCSPMKGHSHVYWYRQLPEEGLKFMVYLQKENIIDESGMPKERFSAEFPKEGPSILRIQQVVRGDSAAYFCASSRQTGVREKLFFGSGTQLSVL.

The chain combines TRBV30 with TRBJ1-2; TRBD1 aligns across 7 bases. Germline V gives CDR1 GTSNPN, CDR2 SVGIG (reference sequence). The CDR3 has 14 amino acids. J lost 8 bases, V lost 3 bases, and 12 bases had no gene match. The CDR3 sequence is CAWRALLQGSGYTF. CDR3 nucleotide sequence: TGTGCCTGGAGAGCCCTCCTACAGGGGAGCGGCTACACCTTC.

The rearrangement uses TRBV7-2 and TRBJ2-1; D is unclear. CDR1 SGHTA and CDR2 FQGNSA come from the germline V gene. V lost 1 base to trimming and J lost 9 bases, with 10 bases between them. This CDR3 is 13 amino acids long. The CDR3 sequence: CASSLDGDSEQFF. The CDR3 DNA sequence: TGTGCCAGCAGCTTAGATGGGGATAGTGAGCAGTTCTTC.

V and J are TRBV18 and TRBJ1-2; tentative D call: TRBD1 (5 bases). V was trimmed by 6 bases and J by 5 bases, leaving 13 bases between them. Germline assignment: CDR1 KGHSH and CDR2 LQKENI. This CDR3 has 13 amino acids. CDR3 sequence reads: CASSPDNFYGYTF. The CDR3 DNA sequence: TGTGCCAGCTCCCCGGACAATTTTTATGGCTACACCTTC.

The chain is built from TRBV4-1 and TRBJ1-1, with D maybe TRBD1 (6 bases). Germline V gives CDR1 MGHRA, CDR2 YSYEKL. Trimming removed 3 bases at V and 1 base at J, with 18 bases between. This CDR3 has 17 amino acids. CDR3 nucleotides: TGCGCCAGCAGCCATATTTCCCGGACAGCAAAGAACACTGAAGCTTTCTTT. This translates into CASSHISRTAKNTEAFF.

This chain links TRBV5-4 with TRBJ1-2; 11 bases map to TRBD1. J lost 3 bases, V lost 0 bases, and 1 base had no gene match. Germline V CDR1 and CDR2: SGHNT, YYREEE (reference sequence). The CDR3 has 15 residues. CDR3 protein: CASSLGTGGHYGYTF. The CDR3, as DNA: TGTGCCAGCAGCTTGGGGACAGGGGGCCACTATGGCTACACCTTC.

This clone was recorded only once. The chain couples TRBV5-1 to TRBJ2-7; 7 bases agree with TRBD1. The J segment lost 2 bases and the V segment lost 7 bases, leaving 12 bases of the junction unmatched. This CDR3 contains 15 residues. Germline assignment: CDR1 SGHRS and CDR2 YFSETQ. DNA for the CDR3: TGCGCCAGCGTCGATGCCCCCGGGACAGCCTACGAGCAGTACTTC. As protein: CASVDAPGTAYEQYF.

The chain couples TRBV6-4 to TRBJ2-5; 8 nucleotides agree with TRBD1. The trim removed 7 bases at V and 3 bases at J, leaving 16 bases unmatched. The CDR3 loop spans 17 amino acids. Germline assignment: CDR1 MRHNA and CDR2 SNTAGT. The chain's CDR3 is CASKLRTCGQGKETQYF. The CDR3 DNA reads as TGTGCCAGCAAACTGCGTACTTGCGGACAGGGAAAAGAGACCCAGTACTTC.

This chain connects TRBV19 to TRBJ2-3; 7 nucleotides align to TRBD2. Per the germline V gene, CDR1 is LNHDA and CDR2 is SQIVND (reference sequence). Germline trimming cut 5 bases from V and 0 bases from J; bases unmatched to any gene: 2. The CDR3 has 14 amino acids. CDR3: CASSSSGSTDTQYF. The CDR3 coding sequence is TGTGCCAGTAGTTCTAGCGGTAGCACAGATACGCAGTATTTT.

The rearrangement links TRBV7-9 to TRBJ2-3; no reliable D call. This CDR3 spans 17 amino acids. The V and J ends lost 3 bases and 0 bases respectively, with 16 bases between them. Germline-derived CDR1 and CDR2 are SEHNR and FQNEAQ (reference sequence). The CDR3 loop is CASSFGAGYLSTDTQYF. DNA for the CDR3: TGTGCCAGCAGCTTTGGTGCTGGATACCTGAGCACAGATACGCAGTATTTT.

The rearrangement links TRBV9 to TRBJ2-2; maybe TRBD1 (5 bases). Per germline, CDR1 SGDLS and CDR2 YYNGEE. The CDR3 sequence is 15 residues long. The V gene lost 0 bases and the J gene lost 7 bases, with 13 bases spanning the gap. The CDR3 is CASSVASWGGGELFF. The CDR3 DNA reads TGTGCCAGCAGCGTAGCCTCCTGGGGCGGCGGGGAGCTGTTTTTT.

V usage is TRBV30 and J usage is TRBJ2-1, with D perhaps matching TRBD1 (6 bases). The germline V gene has CDR1 GTSNPN and CDR2 SVGIG (reference sequence). The CDR3 spans 14 residues. V was pared by 4 bases and J by 7 bases, with 17 bases between. In DNA form, the CDR3 reads TGTGCCTGGACGGGCCAGGGGATTGGGAATGAGCAGTTCTTC. This sequence encodes CAWTGQGIGNEQFF.

The chain couples TRBV12-3 or TRBV12-4 to TRBJ1-5; D is uncertain. CDR3 length: 13 residues. Trimming removed 3 bases from V and 9 bases from J, with 12 bases in between. This CDR3 is CASSLVGRGPQHF. In DNA form, the CDR3 reads TGTGCCAGCAGTTTGGTCGGCCGGGGGCCCCAGCATTTT.

The rearrangement joins TRBV11-1 to TRBJ1-2; no definite D call. The V and J ends lost 5 bases and 5 bases respectively, with 18 bases between them. Germline CDR1 reads SGHAT; CDR2 reads FQDESV (reference sequence). The CDR3 covers 15 residues. The chain's CDR3 is CASSPGSLERYGYTF. In nucleotides, the CDR3 is TGTGCCAGCAGCCCTGGCTCTCTTGAAAGATATGGCTACACCTTC.